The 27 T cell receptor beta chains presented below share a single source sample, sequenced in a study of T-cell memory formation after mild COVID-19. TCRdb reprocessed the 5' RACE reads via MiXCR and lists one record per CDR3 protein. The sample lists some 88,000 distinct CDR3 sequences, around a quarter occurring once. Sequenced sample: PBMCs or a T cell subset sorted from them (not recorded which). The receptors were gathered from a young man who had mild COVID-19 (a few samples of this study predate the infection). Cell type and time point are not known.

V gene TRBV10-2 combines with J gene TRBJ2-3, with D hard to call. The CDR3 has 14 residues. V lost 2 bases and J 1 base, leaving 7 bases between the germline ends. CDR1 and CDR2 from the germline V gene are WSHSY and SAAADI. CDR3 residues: CASSELAGTDTQYF. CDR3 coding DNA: TGCGCCAGCAGTGAGCTGGCGGGCACAGATACGCAGTATTTT.

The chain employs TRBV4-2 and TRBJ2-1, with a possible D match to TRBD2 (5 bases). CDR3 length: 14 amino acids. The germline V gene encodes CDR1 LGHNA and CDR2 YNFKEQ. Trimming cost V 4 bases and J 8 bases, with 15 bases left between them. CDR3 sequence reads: CASSRQAEEDEQFF. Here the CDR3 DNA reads TGTGCCAGCAGCCGCCAGGCGGAGGAGGATGAGCAGTTCTTC.

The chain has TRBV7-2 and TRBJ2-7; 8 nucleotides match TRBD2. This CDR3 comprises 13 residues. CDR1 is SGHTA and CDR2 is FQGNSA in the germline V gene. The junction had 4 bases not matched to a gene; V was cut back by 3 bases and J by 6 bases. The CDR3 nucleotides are TGTGCCAGCAGCTTGACTAGCGTGAGCGAGCAGTACGTC. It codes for CASSLTSVSEQYV.

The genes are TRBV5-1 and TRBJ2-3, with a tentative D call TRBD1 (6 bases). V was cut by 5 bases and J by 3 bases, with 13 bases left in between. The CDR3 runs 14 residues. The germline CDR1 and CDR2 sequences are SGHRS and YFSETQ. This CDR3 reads CASRDRELTDTQYF. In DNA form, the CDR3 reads TGCGCCAGCAGGGACAGAGAATTAACAGATACGCAGTATTTT.

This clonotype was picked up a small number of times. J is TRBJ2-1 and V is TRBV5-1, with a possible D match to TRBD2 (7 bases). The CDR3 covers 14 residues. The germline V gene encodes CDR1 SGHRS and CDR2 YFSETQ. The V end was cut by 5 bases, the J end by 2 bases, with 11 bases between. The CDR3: CASRGRGTYNEQFF. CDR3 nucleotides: TGCGCCAGCAGGGGGAGGGGGACCTACAATGAGCAGTTCTTC.

CDR3 DNA sequence: TGTGCCTTAACTCTGAGGGGTTGGGAAGCTTTCTTT. Amino acid sequence: CALTLRGWEAFF. This chain links TRBV30 with TRBJ1-1; the D gene is possibly TRBD1 (5 bases). Looked up from germline, CDR1 is GTSNPN and CDR2 is SVGIG (reference sequence). The CDR3 is 12 residues long. V lost 7 bases and J 8 bases, leaving 17 bases between the germline ends.

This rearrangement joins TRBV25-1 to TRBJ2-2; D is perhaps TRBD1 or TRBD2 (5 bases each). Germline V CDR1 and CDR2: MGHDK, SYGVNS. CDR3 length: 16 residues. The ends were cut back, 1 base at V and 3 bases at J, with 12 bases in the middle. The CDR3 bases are TGTGCCAGCAGTGAATTGAGGGGATTGGACACCGGGGAGCTGTTTTTT. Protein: CASSELRGLDTGELFF.

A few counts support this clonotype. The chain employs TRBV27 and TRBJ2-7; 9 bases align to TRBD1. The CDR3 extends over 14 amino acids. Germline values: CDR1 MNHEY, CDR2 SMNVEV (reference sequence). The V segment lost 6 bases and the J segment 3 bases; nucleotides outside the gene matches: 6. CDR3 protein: CASSPSGQGYEQYV. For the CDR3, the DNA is TGTGCCAGCAGCCCCTCGGGACAGGGCTACGAGCAGTACGTC.

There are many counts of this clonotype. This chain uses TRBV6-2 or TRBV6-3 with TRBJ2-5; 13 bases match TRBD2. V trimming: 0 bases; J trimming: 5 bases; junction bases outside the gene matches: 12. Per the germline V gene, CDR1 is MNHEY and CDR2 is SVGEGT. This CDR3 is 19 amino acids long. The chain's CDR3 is CASSYSVGLAGERRETQYF. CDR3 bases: TGTGCCAGCAGTTACTCCGTTGGACTAGCGGGGGAAAGGAGGGAGACCCAGTACTTC.

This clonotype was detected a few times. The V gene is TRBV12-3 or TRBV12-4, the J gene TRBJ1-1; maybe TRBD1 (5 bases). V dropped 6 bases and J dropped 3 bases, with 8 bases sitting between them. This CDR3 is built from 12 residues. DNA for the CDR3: TGTGCCAGCAGACCGACAGACACTGAAGCTTTCTTT. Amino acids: CASRPTDTEAFF.

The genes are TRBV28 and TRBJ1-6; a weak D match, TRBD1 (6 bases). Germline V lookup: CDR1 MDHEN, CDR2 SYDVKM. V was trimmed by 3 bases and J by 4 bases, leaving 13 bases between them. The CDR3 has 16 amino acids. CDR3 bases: TGTGCCAGCAGTTTGATGACAGGACGATATAATTCACCCCTCCACTTT. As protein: CASSLMTGRYNSPLHF.

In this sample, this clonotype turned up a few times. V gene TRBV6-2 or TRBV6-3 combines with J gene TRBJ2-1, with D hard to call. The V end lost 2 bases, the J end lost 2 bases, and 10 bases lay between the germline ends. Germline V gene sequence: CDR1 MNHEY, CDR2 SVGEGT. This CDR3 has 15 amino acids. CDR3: CASSYGSLTYNEQFF. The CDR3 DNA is TGTGCCAGCAGTTACGGGTCACTCACCTACAATGAGCAGTTCTTC.

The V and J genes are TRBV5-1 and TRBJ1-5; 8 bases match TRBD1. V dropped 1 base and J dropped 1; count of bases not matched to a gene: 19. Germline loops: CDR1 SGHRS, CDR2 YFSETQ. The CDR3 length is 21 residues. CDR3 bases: TGCGCCAGCAGCTTGCGGGAAACAGGGGGTAAGGCGGTCTTAAGCAATCAGCCCCAGCATTTT. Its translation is CASSLRETGGKAVLSNQPQHF.

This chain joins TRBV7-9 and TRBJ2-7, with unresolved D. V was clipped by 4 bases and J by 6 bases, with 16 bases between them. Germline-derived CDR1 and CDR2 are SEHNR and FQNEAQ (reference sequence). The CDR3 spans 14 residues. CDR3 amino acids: CASSSPRRVGEQYF. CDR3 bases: TGTGCCAGCAGCTCGCCCAGGCGTGTCGGCGAGCAGTACTTC.

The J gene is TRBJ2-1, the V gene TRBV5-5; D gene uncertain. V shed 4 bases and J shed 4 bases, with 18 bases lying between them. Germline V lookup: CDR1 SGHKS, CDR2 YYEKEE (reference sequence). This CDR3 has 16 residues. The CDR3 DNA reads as TGTGCCAGCAGCCGAAATCCGGGTCAAGTTTACAATGAGCAGTTCTTC. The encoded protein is CASSRNPGQVYNEQFF.

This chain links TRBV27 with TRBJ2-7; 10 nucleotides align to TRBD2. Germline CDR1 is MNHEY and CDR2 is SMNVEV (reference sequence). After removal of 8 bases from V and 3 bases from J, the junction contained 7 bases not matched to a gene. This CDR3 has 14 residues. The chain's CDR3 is CASGHGTSDYEQYF. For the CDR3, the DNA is TGTGCCAGCGGCCACGGGACTAGCGACTACGAGCAGTACTTC.

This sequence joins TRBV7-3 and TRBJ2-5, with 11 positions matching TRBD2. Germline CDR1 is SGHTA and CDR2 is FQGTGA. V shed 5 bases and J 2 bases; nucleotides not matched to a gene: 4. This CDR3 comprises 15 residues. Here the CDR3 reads CASSVGTSGQETQYF. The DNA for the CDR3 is TGTGCCAGCAGCGTCGGGACTAGCGGACAAGAGACCCAGTACTTC. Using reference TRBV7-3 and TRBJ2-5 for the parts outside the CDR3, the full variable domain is GAGVSQTPSNKVTEKGKYVELRCDPISGHTALYWYRQSLGQGPEFLIYFQGTGAADDSGLPNDRFFAVRPEGSVSTLKIQRTERGDSAVYLCASSVGTSGQETQYFGPGTRLLVL.

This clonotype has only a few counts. The DNA for the CDR3 is TGTGCCAGCAGCCTGCCGGGACAGGATTCAGCCGGGGAGCTGTTTTTT. Amino acid sequence: CASSLPGQDSAGELFF. The gene calls are TRBV2 and TRBJ2-2; 8 bases match TRBD1. Germline V gene sequence: CDR1 SNHLY, CDR2 FYNNEI. The CDR3 runs to 16 residues. The ends lost 6 bases at V and 6 bases at J; junction bases unmatched: 12.

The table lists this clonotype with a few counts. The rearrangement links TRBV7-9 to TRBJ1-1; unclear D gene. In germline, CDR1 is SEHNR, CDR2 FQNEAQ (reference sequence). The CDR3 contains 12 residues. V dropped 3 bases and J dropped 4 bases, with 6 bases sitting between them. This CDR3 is CASSFGVTEAFF. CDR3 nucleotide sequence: TGTGCCAGCAGCTTTGGGGTCACTGAAGCTTTCTTT. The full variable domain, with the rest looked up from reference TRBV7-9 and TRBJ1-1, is DTGVSQNPRHKITKRGQNVTFRCDPISEHNRLYWYRQTLGQGPEFLTYFQNEAQLEKSRLLSDRFSAERPKGSFSTLEIQRTEQGDSAMYLCASSFGVTEAFFGQGTRLTVV.

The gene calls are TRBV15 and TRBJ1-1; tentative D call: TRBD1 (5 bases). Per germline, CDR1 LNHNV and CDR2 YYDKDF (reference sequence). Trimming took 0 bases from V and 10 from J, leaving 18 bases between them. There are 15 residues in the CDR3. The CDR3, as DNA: TGTGCCACCAGCAGAGATCGGGGGATATCCTCTGGAGCTTTCTTT. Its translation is CATSRDRGISSGAFF.

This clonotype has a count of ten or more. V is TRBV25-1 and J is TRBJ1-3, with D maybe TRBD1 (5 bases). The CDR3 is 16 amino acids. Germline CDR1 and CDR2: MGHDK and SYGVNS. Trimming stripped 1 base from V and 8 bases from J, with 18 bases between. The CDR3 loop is CASSESQGPVFDTIYF. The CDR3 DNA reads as TGTGCCAGCAGTGAATCCCAGGGCCCAGTTTTTGACACCATATATTTT.

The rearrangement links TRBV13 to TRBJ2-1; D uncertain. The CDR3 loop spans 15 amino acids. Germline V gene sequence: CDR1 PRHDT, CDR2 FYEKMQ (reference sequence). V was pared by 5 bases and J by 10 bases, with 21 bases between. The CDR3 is CASSLWRYRGFEQFF. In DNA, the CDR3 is TGTGCCAGCAGCCTCTGGCGGTATCGTGGTTTCGAGCAGTTCTTC. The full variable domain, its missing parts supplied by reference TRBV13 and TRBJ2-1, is AAGVIQSPRHLIKEKRETATLKCYPIPRHDTVYWYQQGPGQDPQFLISFYEKMQSDKGSIPDRFSAQQFSDYHSELNMSSLELGDSALYFCASSLWRYRGFEQFFGPGTRLTVL.

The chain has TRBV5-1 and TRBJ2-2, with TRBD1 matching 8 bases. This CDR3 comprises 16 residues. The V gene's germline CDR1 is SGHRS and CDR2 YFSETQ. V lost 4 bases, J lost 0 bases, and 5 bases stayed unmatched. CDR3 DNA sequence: TGCGCCAGCAGCGGAACGACAGGGGCGAACACCGGGGAGCTGTTTTTT. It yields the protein CASSGTTGANTGELFF.

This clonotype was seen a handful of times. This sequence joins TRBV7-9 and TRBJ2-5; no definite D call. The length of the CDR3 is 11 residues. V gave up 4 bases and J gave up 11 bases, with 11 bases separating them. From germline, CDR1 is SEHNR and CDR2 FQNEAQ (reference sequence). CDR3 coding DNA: TGTGCCAGCAGCTCATATTCCGATCAGTACTTC. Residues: CASSSYSDQYF.

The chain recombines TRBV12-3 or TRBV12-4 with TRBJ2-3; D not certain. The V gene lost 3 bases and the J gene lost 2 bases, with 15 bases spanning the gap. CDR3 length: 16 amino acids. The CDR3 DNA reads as TGTGCCAGCAGTTTTGGTCCCCCGATGTACACAGATACGCAGTATTTT. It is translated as CASSFGPPMYTDTQYF.

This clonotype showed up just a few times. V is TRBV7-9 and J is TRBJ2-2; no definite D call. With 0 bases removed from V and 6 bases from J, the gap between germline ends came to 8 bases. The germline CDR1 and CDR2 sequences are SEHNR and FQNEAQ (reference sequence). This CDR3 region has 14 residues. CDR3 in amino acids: CASSLAVVSGELFF. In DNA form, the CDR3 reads TGTGCCAGCAGCTTAGCGGTGGTGTCCGGGGAGCTGTTTTTT.

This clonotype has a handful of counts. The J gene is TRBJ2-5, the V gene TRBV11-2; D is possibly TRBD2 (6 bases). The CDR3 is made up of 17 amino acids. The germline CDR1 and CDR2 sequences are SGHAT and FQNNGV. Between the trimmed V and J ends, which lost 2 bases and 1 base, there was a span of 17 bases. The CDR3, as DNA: TGTGCCAGCAGCTTATCCGTTTGGCGGGGCCTCCAAGAGACCCAGTACTTC. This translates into CASSLSVWRGLQETQYF.